Listed below are T cell receptor beta chains from one sample, sequenced in a study of blood T cell repertoires in COVID-19. Profiling relied on immunoSEQ multiplex PCR, and the TCRdb table lists in-frame clones only, not all of them. The table has 300,000 or so clones, more than 75% seen once; the top ten hold less than 1.6%. Sequenced material: peripheral blood. These receptors all come from a woman aged 40 to 50 who had recovered from COVID-19. The conserved cysteine and the conserved F or W are not part of the CDR3 here.

j_call v_call cdr3_aa
TRBJ2-7 TRBV19 ASSIDLETSGDHEQY
TRBJ2-7 TRBV11-2 ASSLLSSYEQY
TRBJ1-5 TRBV19 ASSIGAGAGQPQH
TRBJ2-7 TRBV30 AWSIQGYEQY
TRBJ1-4 TRBV21-1 ASSILQGKLNEKLF
TRBJ2-2 TRBV6-5 ASSYSRTGVTGELF
TRBJ2-3 TRBV18 ASSQLRPGGGKTDTQY
TRBJ2-7 TRBV19 ASSIGGGPAYEQY
TRBJ2-7 TRBV2 ASLRESSYEQY
TRBJ1-1 TRBV29-1 SVVRSLNTEAF
TRBJ1-6 TRBV7-9 ASTKQATSYNSPLH
TRBJ2-1 TRBV7-8 ASSRTSGGANEQF
TRBJ1-1 TRBV30 AWRTGANTEAF
TRBJ1-2 TRBV13 ASSFTGSYGYT
TRBJ2-7 TRBV9 ASSVGSSGAYEQY
TRBJ1-2 TRBV28 ASTRAGSDGYT
TRBJ2-1 TRBV15 ATSRPWRGYNEQF
TRBJ1-1 TRBV29-1 RAGWTRDTEAF
TRBJ1-2 TRBV6-5 ASSPGIYGYT
TRBJ2-7 TRBV5-6 ASSSPGQPREEQY
TRBJ1-4 TRBV29-1 SVATWGQREKLF
TRBJ2-7 TRBV14 ASSHAAALIPYEQY
TRBJ1-1 TRBV2 ASTLSTGEAF
TRBJ2-7 TRBV19 ASSIGQGYEQY
TRBJ1-2 TRBV30 AWIRSTQVLANYGYT
TRBJ1-6 TRBV10-1 ASGANYNSPLH
TRBJ1-3 TRBV5-3 ARSLNGGPGNTIY
TRBJ2-2 TRBV5-1 ASSFKSPGELF
TRBJ2-6 TRBV7-2 ASSLAGGSSGANVLT
TRBJ2-2 TRBV5-1 ASRPTKQRGGFPTGELF
TRBJ2-5 TRBV9 ASSVQGPETQY
TRBJ2-7 TRBV27 ASSLADRLGYEQY
TRBJ1-1 TRBV4-1 ASSQDPTGVGYTEAF
TRBJ2-3 TRBV4-3 ASSQVAGGVADTQY
TRBJ1-3 TRBV4-1 ASSHIISSGNTIY
TRBJ2-6 TRBV5-1 ASSRTGGISGANVLT
TRBJ1-5 TRBV24-1 ATSEGGQGDQPQH
TRBJ2-3 TRBV11-2 ASSSGLAGVADTQY
TRBJ2-7 TRBV9 ASSVGRGHEQY
TRBJ2-7 TRBV11-2 ASSLRTGFTHEQY
TRBJ1-1 TRBV5-1 ASSLAGPGKTEAF
TRBJ1-2 TRBV14 ASSQGSTGIHGYT
TRBJ1-1 TRBV21-1 ASDLPYDRDQNTEAF
TRBJ2-2 TRBV6-6 ASSPVRGASGELF
TRBJ1-4 TRBV9 ASSVEGFANEKLF
TRBJ2-7 TRBV5-1 ASSLGQGYNEQY
TRBJ2-3 TRBV6-6 ASSYRDTRDTQY
TRBJ1-1 TRBV5-6 ASSLIGLNMNTEAF
TRBJ1-4 TRBV7-2 ASSSNRATNEKLF
TRBJ2-2 TRBV5-1 ASSLYADTGELF
TRBJ2-5 TRBV2 ASSDAILAGRGETQY
TRBJ1-5 TRBV7-8 ASSLRKTNQPQH
TRBJ2-5 TRBV11-2 ASSQGGSETQY
TRBJ2-7 TRBV19 ASSRRRDFAYEQY
TRBJ2-1 TRBV5-4 ASSADYTYNEQF
TRBJ2-3 TRBV12-5 ASASGLVAGGTDTQY
TRBJ1-1 TRBV6-6 ASSYSTGGTEAF